The source of this TCR beta chain is a study of blood T cell repertoires in COVID-19. Study details: Material from acute and convalescent COVID-19 was sourced from the United States, Italy and Spain. The cDNA or gDNA used as material had been derived from T cells, B-cell-depleted T cells, or PBMCs.

Per the authors' pipeline: Amplification of reference gene primers was used by the study to estimate nucleated cell counts. Repertoires were generated with immunoSEQ multiplex PCR, while TCRdb's copy carries only in-frame clones and drops some. Clonal size and the V and J genes are those of that table, whereas D and trimming came from the DNA. Of about 190,000 clones detected, roughly four fifths appear once; the ten largest clones hold approximately 6.2%. Germline V CDR1 and CDR2: SGHRS, YFSETQ. This CDR3 spans 15 amino acids. V was clipped by 4 bases and J by 4 bases; unmatched bases: 7. The chain recombines TRBV5-1 with TRBJ1-4; 7 bases map to TRBD1. The sequence derives from a woman in her forties with acute or convalescent COVID-19. The sequencing input was peripheral blood. CDR3 protein: CASSTAGTVNEKLFF. CDR3 nucleotide sequence: TGCGCCAGCAGCACCGCCGGGACAGTTAATGAAAAACTGTTTTTT.